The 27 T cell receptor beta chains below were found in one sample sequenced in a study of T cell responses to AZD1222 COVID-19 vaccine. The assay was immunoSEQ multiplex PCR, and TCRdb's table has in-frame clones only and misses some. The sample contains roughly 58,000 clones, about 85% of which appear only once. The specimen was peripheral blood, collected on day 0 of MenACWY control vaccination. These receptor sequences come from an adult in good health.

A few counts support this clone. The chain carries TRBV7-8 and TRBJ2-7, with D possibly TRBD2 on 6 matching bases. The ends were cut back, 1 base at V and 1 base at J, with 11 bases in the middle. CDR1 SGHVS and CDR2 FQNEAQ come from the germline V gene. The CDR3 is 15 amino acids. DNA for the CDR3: TGTGCCAGCAGCTTAGAAGGGACTTCGTCCTACGAGCAGTACTTC. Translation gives CASSLEGTSSYEQYF.

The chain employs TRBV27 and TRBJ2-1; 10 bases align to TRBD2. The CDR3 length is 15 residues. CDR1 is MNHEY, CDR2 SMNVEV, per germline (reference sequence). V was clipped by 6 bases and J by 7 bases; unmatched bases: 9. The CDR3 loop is CASRKSGRAVNEQFF. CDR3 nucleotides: TGTGCCAGCAGGAAAAGCGGGAGGGCCGTTAATGAGCAGTTCTTC.

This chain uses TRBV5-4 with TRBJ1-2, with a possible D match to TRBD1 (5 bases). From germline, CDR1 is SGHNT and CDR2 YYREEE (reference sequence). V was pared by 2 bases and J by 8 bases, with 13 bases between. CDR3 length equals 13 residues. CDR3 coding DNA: TGTGCCAGCAGCTTCCCAGGGCCTGGGGGCTACACCTTC. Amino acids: CASSFPGPGGYTF.

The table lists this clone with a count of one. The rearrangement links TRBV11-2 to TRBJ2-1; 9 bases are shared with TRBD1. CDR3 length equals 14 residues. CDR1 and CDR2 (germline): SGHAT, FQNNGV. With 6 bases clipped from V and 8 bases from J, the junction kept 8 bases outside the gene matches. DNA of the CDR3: TGTGCCAGCAGAATGGACAGGGGAGGCGATGAGCAGTTCTTC. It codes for CASRMDRGGDEQFF.

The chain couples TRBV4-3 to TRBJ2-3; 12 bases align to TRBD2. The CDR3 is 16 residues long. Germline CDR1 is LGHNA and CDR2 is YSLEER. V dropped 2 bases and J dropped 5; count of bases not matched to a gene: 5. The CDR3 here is CASSQLAGGPRDTQYF. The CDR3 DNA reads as TGCGCCAGCAGCCAACTAGCGGGAGGGCCCAGAGATACGCAGTATTTT.

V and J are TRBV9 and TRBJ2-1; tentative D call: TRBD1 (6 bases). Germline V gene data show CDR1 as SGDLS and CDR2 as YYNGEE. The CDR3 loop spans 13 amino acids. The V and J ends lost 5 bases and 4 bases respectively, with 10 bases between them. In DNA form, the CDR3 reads TGTGCCAGCAGTCCGACAGGTTACAATGAGCAGTTCTTC. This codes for CASSPTGYNEQFF.

CDR3 DNA: TGTGCCATCAGTGACCCGACAGGGAATCGAGAGACCCAGTACTTC. Protein sequence: CAISDPTGNRETQYF. V is TRBV10-3 and J is TRBJ2-5; 7 bases match TRBD1. CDR1 and CDR2 from the germline V gene are ENHRY and SYGVKD. CDR3 length: 15 residues. The V and J ends lost 3 bases and 4 bases, in that order; junction bases with no gene match: 8.

Written as DNA, the CDR3 is TGTGCCAGCAGTTTACAGGGGTGGAATCAGCCCCAGCATTTT. It codes for CASSLQGWNQPQHF. The V and J genes are TRBV6-5 and TRBJ1-5; 7 bases fit TRBD1. The CDR3 has 14 amino acids. Germline V CDR1 and CDR2: MNHEY, SVGAGI. V was clipped by 4 bases and J by 4 bases; unmatched bases: 4.

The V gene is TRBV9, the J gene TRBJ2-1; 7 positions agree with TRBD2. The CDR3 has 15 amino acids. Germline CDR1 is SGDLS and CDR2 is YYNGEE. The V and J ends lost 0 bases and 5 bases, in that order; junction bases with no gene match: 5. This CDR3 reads CASSVAQAGDNEQFF. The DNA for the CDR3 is TGTGCCAGCAGCGTAGCTCAGGCGGGAGACAATGAGCAGTTCTTC.

The CDR3 DNA sequence: TGTGCCAGCAGTAGTCAGCTTCTAGATACGCAGTATTTT. It yields the protein CASSSQLLDTQYF. V and J are TRBV28 and TRBJ2-3, with D hard to call. The CDR3 totals 13 residues. From germline, CDR1 is MDHEN and CDR2 SYDVKM. Trimming stripped 5 bases from V and 5 bases from J, with 11 bases between.

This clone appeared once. The CDR3 DNA reads TGTGCCAGTAGTATTCTAATCAACCGGGACACCAATCAGCCCCAGCATTTT. It encodes CASSILINRDTNQPQHF. V usage is TRBV19 and J usage is TRBJ1-5; maybe TRBD1 (6 bases). V lost 3 bases and J 3 bases, leaving 18 bases between the germline ends. The CDR3 consists of 17 residues. Germline loops: CDR1 LNHDA, CDR2 SQIVND (reference sequence).

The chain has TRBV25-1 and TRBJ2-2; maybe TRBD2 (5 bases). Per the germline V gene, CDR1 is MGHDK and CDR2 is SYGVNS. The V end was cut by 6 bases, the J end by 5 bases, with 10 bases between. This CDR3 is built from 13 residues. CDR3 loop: CASRLVGTGELFF. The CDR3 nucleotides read TGTGCCAGCAGACTAGTTGGAACCGGGGAGCTGTTTTTT.

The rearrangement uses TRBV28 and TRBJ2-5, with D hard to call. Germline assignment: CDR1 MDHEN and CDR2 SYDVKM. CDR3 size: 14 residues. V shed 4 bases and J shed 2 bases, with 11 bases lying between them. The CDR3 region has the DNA TGTGCCAGCAGTTCCTTAGGATCTCAAGAGACCCAGTACTTC. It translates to CASSSLGSQETQYF.

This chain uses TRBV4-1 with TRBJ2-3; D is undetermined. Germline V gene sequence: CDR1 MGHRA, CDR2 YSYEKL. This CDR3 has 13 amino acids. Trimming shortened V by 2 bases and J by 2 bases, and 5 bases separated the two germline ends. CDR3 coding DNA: TGCGCCAGCAGCCAATTCCACACAGATACGCAGTATTTT. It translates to CASSQFHTDTQYF.

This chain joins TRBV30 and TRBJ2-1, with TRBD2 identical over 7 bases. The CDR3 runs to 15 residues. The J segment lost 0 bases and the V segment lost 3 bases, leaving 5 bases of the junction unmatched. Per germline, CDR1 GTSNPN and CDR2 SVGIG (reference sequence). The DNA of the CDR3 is TGTGCCTGGAGGGGGGGGAACTTCTCCTACAATGAGCAGTTCTTC. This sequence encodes CAWRGGNFSYNEQFF.

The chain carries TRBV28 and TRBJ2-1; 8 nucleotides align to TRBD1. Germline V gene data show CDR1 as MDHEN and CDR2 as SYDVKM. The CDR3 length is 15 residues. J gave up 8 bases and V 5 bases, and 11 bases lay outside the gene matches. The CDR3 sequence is CASSPIRQGFDEQFF. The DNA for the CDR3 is TGTGCCAGCAGTCCTATCAGACAGGGGTTCGATGAGCAGTTCTTC.

CDR3 in amino acids: CASSYYGQSAYGYTF. The DNA of the CDR3 is TGTGCCAGCAGTTACTACGGACAGTCCGCCTATGGCTACACCTTC. This chain joins TRBV6-5 and TRBJ1-2; weak D call: TRBD1 (6 bases). Trimming stripped 1 base from V and 4 bases from J, with 13 bases between. Germline loops: CDR1 MNHEY, CDR2 SVGAGI. The CDR3 has 15 residues.

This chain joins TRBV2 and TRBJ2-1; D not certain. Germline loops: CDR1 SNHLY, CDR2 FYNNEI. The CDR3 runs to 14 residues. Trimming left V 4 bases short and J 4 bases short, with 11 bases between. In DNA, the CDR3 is TGTGCCAGCAGTGTAGGTGGGATTTACAATGAGCAGTTCTTC. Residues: CASSVGGIYNEQFF. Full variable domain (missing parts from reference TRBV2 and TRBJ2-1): EPEVTQTPSHQVTQMGQEVILRCVPISNHLYFYWYRQILGQKVEFLVSFYNNEISEKSEIFDDQFSVERPDGSNFTLKIRSTKLEDSAMYFCASSVGGIYNEQFFGPGTRLTVL.

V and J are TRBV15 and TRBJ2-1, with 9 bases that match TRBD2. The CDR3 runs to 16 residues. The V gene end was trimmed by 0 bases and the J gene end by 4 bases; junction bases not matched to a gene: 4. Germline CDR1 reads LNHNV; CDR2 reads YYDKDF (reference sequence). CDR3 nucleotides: TGTGCCACCAGCAGAGAGGCAGCGGGAGGTTACAATGAGCAGTTCTTC. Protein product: CATSREAAGGYNEQFF.

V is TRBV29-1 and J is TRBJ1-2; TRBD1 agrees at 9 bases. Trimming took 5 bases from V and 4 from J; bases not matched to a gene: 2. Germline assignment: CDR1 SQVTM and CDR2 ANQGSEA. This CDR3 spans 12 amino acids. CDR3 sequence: CSVPTGGYGYTF. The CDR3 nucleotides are TGCAGCGTTCCGACAGGGGGCTATGGCTACACCTTC.

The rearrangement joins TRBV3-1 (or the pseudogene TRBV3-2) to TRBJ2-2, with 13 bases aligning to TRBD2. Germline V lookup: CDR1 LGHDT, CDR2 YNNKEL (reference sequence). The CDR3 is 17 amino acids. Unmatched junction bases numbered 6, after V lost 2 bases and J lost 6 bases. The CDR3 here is CASSQQNGLAGAGELFF. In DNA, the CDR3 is TGTGCCAGCAGCCAACAGAATGGACTAGCGGGAGCCGGGGAGCTGTTTTTT.

The CDR3 protein is CASSPPGAGGAKTEAFF. Written as DNA, the CDR3 is TGTGCCAGCTCACCACCGGGGGCAGGGGGCGCGAAGACTGAAGCTTTCTTT. The gene calls are TRBV18 and TRBJ1-1; 8 nucleotides align to TRBD1. V was clipped by 0 bases and J by 5 bases; unmatched bases: 11. CDR3 length: 17 amino acids. CDR1 KGHSH and CDR2 LQKENI come from the germline V gene. Full variable domain (rest looked up from reference TRBV18 and TRBJ1-1): NAGVMQNPRHLVRRRGQEARLRCSPMKGHSHVYWYRQLPEEGLKFMVYLQKENIIDESGMPKERFSAEFPKEGPSILRIQQVVRGDSAAYFCASSPPGAGGAKTEAFFGQGTRLTVV.

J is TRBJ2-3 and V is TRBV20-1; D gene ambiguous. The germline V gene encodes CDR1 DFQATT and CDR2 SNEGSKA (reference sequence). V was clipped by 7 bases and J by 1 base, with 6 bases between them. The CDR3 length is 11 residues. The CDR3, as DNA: TGCAGTGGAAAAGGCACAGATACGCAGTATTTT. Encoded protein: CSGKGTDTQYF.

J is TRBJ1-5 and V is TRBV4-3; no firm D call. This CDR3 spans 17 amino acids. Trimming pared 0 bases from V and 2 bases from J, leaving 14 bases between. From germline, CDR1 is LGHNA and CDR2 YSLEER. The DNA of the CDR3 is TGCGCCAGCAGCCAAGATGGACCGCTTAGAGGCAATCAGCCCCAGCATTTT. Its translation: CASSQDGPLRGNQPQHF.

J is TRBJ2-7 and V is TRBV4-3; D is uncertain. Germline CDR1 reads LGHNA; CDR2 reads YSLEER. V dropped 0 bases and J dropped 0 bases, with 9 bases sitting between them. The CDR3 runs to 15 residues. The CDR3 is CASSQEEAGSYEQYF. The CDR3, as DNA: TGCGCCAGCAGCCAAGAAGAGGCCGGCTCCTACGAGCAGTACTTC.

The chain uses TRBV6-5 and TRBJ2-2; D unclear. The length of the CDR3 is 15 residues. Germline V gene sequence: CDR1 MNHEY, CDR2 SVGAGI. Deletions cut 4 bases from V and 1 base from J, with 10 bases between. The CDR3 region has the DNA TGTGCCAGCAGTTCGGGTGGCGGGAACACCGGGGAGCTGTTTTTT. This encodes CASSSGGGNTGELFF.

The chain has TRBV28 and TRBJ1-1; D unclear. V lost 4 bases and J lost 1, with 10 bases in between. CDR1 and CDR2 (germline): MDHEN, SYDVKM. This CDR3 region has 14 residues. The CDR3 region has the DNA TGTGCCAGCAGTTCCCTTGGAAGGAACACTGAAGCTTTCTTT. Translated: CASSSLGRNTEAFF.